What follows are 10 T cell receptor beta chains derived from one specimen sequenced in a study of human thymus T cells. Measured with immunoSEQ multiplex PCR; TCRdb has only the in-frame clones, and not every one. This sample has roughly 130,000 clones, with around 94% found just once. The source of the thymus tissue was resections taken during corrective heart surgery. Input material: thymus tissue. These TCRs come from a boy under two years old with a congenital heart defect but otherwise immunologically healthy.

The chain carries TRBV5-5 and TRBJ2-7; D might be TRBD2 (6 bases). There are 14 residues in the CDR3. V dropped 3 bases and J dropped 2 bases, with 12 bases sitting between them. Germline CDR1 reads SGHKS; CDR2 reads YYEKEE (reference sequence). The CDR3 DNA reads TGTGCCAGCAGCTCCCTAGGAGGGACCTACGAGCAGTACTTC. It specifies CASSSLGGTYEQYF.

The chain couples TRBV5-1 to TRBJ2-7; 9 positions match TRBD1. This CDR3 is 18 amino acids long. Germline V CDR1 and CDR2: SGHRS, YFSETQ. Trimming at V came to 4 bases and at J to 4 bases, leaving 18 bases not matched to a gene. CDR3 coding DNA: TGCGCCAGCAGCCGACGGGGGGTGTTGGGACAGGGTCGGTACGAGCAGTACTTC. Its translation: CASSRRGVLGQGRYEQYF.

This chain connects TRBV15 to TRBJ2-4; weak D call: TRBD1 (5 bases). CDR1 LNHNV and CDR2 YYDKDF come from the germline V gene (reference sequence). There are 17 residues in the CDR3. With 0 bases removed from V and 6 bases from J, the gap between germline ends came to 18 bases. This CDR3 is CATSREMGRAVRNIQYF. The CDR3 coding sequence is TGTGCCACCAGCAGAGAAATGGGCAGGGCGGTGAGAAACATTCAGTACTTC. Based on the CDR3 plus reference TRBV15 and TRBJ2-4, the full variable domain is DAMVIQNPRYQVTQFGKPVTLSCSQTLNHNVMYWYQQKSSQAPKLLFHYYDKDFNNEADTPDNFQSRRPNTSFCFLDIRSPGLGDTAMYLCATSREMGRAVRNIQYFGAGTRLSVL.

The chain combines TRBV4-2 with TRBJ2-7; D perhaps matches TRBD2 (6 bases). V gave up 3 bases and J gave up 0 bases, with 12 bases separating them. The CDR3 spans 15 residues. Per the germline V gene, CDR1 is LGHNA and CDR2 is YNFKEQ. The CDR3 spells CASSQGGRGSYEQYF. In DNA form, the CDR3 reads TGTGCCAGCAGCCAGGGAGGACGGGGCTCCTACGAGCAGTACTTC.

V and J are TRBV7-9 and TRBJ2-1; D tentatively reads TRBD1 or TRBD2 (5 bases each). V was pared by 8 bases and J by 4 bases, with 18 bases between. Germline lookup yields CDR1 SEHNR and CDR2 FQNEAQ (reference sequence). The CDR3 spans 15 residues. The CDR3 DNA reads as TGTGCCAGCGCCGGGATGGGGGAGTCTTACAATGAGCAGTTCTTC. As protein: CASAGMGESYNEQFF.

The chain is built from TRBV21-1 and TRBJ2-7; the D call of TRBD2 is as the table states it, not checked on the DNA. TRBV21-1 is designated a pseudogene. CDR3 length equals 15 residues. CDR3 region: CASSKWKLAVYEQYF. For the CDR3, the DNA is TGTGCCAGCAGCAAATGGAAACTAGCGGTCTACGAGCAGTACTTC.

This chain uses TRBV7-6 with TRBJ1-6; D gene ambiguous. The CDR3 consists of 16 residues. Germline V gene data show CDR1 as SGHVS and CDR2 as FNYEAQ. Trimming removed 0 bases at V and 7 bases at J, with 13 bases between. The CDR3 nucleotides read TGTGCCAGCAGCTTAGCGGATAAAGCCTGGAATTCACCCCTCCACTTT. Protein sequence: CASSLADKAWNSPLHF.

This rearrangement joins TRBV7-8 to TRBJ1-5; D uncertain. V lost 2 bases and J lost 6, with 8 bases in between. The CDR3 consists of 13 residues. Germline V lookup: CDR1 SGHVS, CDR2 FQNEAQ. The chain's CDR3 is CASSLLNSQPQHF. The CDR3 DNA is TGTGCCAGCAGCTTATTAAATTCTCAGCCCCAGCATTTT.

This chain links TRBV19 with TRBJ1-2; 11 bases are shared with TRBD1. The germline CDR1 and CDR2 sequences are LNHDA and SQIVND (reference sequence). The ends lost 6 bases at V and 8 bases at J; junction bases unmatched: 11. This CDR3 comprises 15 residues. The CDR3 sequence is CASSLGGQGANGYTF. CDR3 bases: TGTGCCAGTAGCTTGGGTGGACAGGGGGCAAACGGCTACACCTTC.

CDR3 region: CASSLAGRGYQPQHF. CDR3 coding DNA: TGTGCCAGCAGCTTGGCCGGGAGGGGGTATCAGCCCCAGCATTTT. This chain joins TRBV5-6 and TRBJ1-5, with D maybe TRBD1 (6 bases). This CDR3 is built from 15 residues. The germline V gene encodes CDR1 SGHDT and CDR2 YYEEEE. Trimming took off 0 bases at V and 5 bases at J, with 12 bases between the two ends.